The TCR beta chain described here comes from a study of regulatory T cells in long-lasting Graves disease. Time point in this sample: persistent/refractory GD, antithyroid drugs over 5 years with positive TRAb. The TCR library was made from RNA extracted from PBMCs. Overall study results and limits: A reduction in accuracy may have resulted from the small sample size. Patients with persistent disease showed a bias toward TRBV28, TRBJ1-2 and TRBJ2-5.

The CDR3 has 14 amino acids. The germline CDR1 and CDR2 sequences are KGHDR and SFDVKD. V shed 4 bases and J 2 bases; nucleotides not matched to a gene: 1. As concerns this clonotype: What it recognizes is unknown.

Libraries of TCR beta came from iRepertoire HTBI primers plus Arm-PCR of CDR3 regions. A single record per CDR3 protein comes from TCRdb applying MiXCR to the multiplex PCR reads. The table shows around 500,000 distinct CDR3 sequences, with 20% occurring only once. The chain joins TRBV24-1 to TRBJ2-1; 7 bases fit TRBD1. Source: peripheral blood mononuclear cells (PBMCs), taken when the disease was refractory, from a patient treated with antithyroid drugs. This receptor was taken from a female donor with Graves disease. CDR3 nucleotide sequence: TGTGCCACCAGTGACCAGGGGGCCTACAATGAGCAGTTCTTC. It codes for CATSDQGAYNEQFF.